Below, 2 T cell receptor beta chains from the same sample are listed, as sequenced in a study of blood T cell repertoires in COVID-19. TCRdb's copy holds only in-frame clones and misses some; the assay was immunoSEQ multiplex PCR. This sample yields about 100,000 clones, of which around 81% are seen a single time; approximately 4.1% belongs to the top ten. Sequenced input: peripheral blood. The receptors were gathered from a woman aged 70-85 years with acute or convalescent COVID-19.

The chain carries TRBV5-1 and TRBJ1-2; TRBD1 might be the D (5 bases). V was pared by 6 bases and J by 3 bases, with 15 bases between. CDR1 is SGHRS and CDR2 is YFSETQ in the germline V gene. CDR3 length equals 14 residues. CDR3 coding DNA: TGCGCCAGCACCGCCGACAGAACCGACTATGGCTACACCTTC. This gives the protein CASTADRTDYGYTF. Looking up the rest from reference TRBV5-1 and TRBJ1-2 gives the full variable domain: KAGVTQTPRYLIKTRGQQVTLSCSPISGHRSVSWYQQTPGQGLQFLFEYFSETQRNKGNFPGRFSGRQFSNSRSEMNVSTLELGDSALYLCASTADRTDYGYTFGSGTRLTVV.

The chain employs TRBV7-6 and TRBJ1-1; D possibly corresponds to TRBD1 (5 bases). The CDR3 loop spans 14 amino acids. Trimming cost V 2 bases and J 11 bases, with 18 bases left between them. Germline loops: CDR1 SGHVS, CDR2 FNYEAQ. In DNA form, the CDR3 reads TGTGCCAGCAGCTTATACGCAGGGCCCCCTGGGGCTTTCTTT. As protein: CASSLYAGPPGAFF. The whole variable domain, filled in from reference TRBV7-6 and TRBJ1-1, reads GAGVSQSPRYKVTKRGQDVALRCDPISGHVSLYWYRQALGQGPEFLTYFNYEAQQDKSGLPNDRFSAERPEGSISTLTIQRTEQRDSAMYRCASSLYAGPPGAFFGQGTRLTVV.